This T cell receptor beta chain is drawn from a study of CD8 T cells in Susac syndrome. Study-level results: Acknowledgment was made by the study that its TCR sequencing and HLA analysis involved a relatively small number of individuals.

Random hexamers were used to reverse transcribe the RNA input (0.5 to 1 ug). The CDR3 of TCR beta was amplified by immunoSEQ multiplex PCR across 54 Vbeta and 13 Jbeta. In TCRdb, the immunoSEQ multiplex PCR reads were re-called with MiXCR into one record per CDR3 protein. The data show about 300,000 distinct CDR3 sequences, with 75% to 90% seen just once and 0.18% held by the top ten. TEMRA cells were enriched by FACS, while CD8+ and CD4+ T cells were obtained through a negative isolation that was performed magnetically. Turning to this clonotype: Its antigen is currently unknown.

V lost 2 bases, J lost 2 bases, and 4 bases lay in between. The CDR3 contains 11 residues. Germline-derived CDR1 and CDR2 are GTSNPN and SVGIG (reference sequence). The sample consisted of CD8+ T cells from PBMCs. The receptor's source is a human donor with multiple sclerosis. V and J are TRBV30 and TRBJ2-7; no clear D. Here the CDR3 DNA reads TGTGCCTGGAGTACTGCCTACGAGCAGTACTTC. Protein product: CAWSTAYEQYF.